These 7 T cell receptor beta chains were all obtained from the same sample, sequenced in a study of T cells in Graves' hyperthyroidism and ophthalmopathy. Researchers took RNA transcripts and amplified the TCR beta CDR3 regions from them. First-round RT-PCR targeting the TCR CDR3 was performed with the HTBI primer set. TCRdb used MiXCR to reprocess the multiplex PCR reads, holding one entry per CDR3 protein. This table has 95,000 to 110,000 distinct CDR3 sequences, about 17% appearing once. Material: blood. Receptor source: a woman in her 50s with Graves' hyperthyroidism.

This clonotype was observed at least ten times. The rearrangement joins TRBV6-4 to TRBJ2-1; tentative D call: TRBD2 (6 bases). This CDR3 contains 14 residues. Trimming removed 0 bases from V and 4 bases from J, with 7 bases in between. Germline V gene data show CDR1 as MRHNA and CDR2 as SNTAGT. The DNA of the CDR3 is TGTGCCAGCAGTGACTCGGGAGGATACAATGAGCAGTTCTTC. This encodes CASSDSGGYNEQFF.

The table lists this clonotype with many counts. The V gene is TRBV4-2, the J gene TRBJ2-3, with D perhaps TRBD1 (6 bases). Trimming left V 6 bases short and J 4 bases short, with 14 bases between. Germline CDR1 and CDR2: LGHNA and YNFKEQ. The CDR3 spans 14 residues. The chain's CDR3 is CASSRSGGADTQYF. In DNA form, the CDR3 reads TGTGCCAGCAGTCGCTCTGGGGGCGCAGATACGCAGTATTTT.

This clonotype was detected ten times or more. The chain links TRBV18 to TRBJ2-1; TRBD1 might be the D (6 bases). Deletions cut 4 bases from V and 5 bases from J, with 12 bases between. The germline V gene has CDR1 KGHSH and CDR2 LQKENI. CDR3 length: 14 residues. For the CDR3, the DNA is TGTGCCAGCTCACATATACAGGGAAACAATGAGCAGTTCTTC. This gives the protein CASSHIQGNNEQFF. The whole variable domain, filled in from reference TRBV18 and TRBJ2-1, reads NAGVMQNPRHLVRRRGQEARLRCSPMKGHSHVYWYRQLPEEGLKFMVYLQKENIIDESGMPKERFSAEFPKEGPSILRIQQVVRGDSAAYFCASSHIQGNNEQFFGPGTRLTVL.

The chain uses TRBV20-1 and TRBJ1-1; D might be TRBD1 (6 bases). Germline CDR1 and CDR2: DFQATT and SNEGSKA (reference sequence). V was pared by 0 bases and J by 4 bases, with 15 bases between. CDR3 length: 15 amino acids. DNA of the CDR3: TGCAGTGCTAGAGATAGGGAGGGGGTCTTCACTGAAGCTTTCTTT. Translating gives CSARDREGVFTEAFF.

This clonotype was detected many times. The J gene is TRBJ1-1, the V gene TRBV29-1; D is uncertain. Trimming shortened V by 6 bases and J by 2 bases, and 10 bases separated the two germline ends. Germline CDR1 and CDR2: SQVTM and ANQGSEA. This CDR3 has 12 amino acids. CDR3 residues: CSVWAGNTEAFF. In DNA form, the CDR3 reads TGCAGCGTCTGGGCCGGAAACACTGAAGCTTTCTTT.

This clonotype was detected ten times or more. The rearrangement links TRBV28 to TRBJ2-2; possibly TRBD1 for D (6 bases). Germline V lookup: CDR1 MDHEN, CDR2 SYDVKM. CDR3 size: 15 residues. V lost 3 bases and J lost 5, with 13 bases in between. This CDR3 reads CASSFGHRDTGELFF. The CDR3 DNA reads as TGTGCCAGCAGTTTTGGCCACAGGGATACCGGGGAGCTGTTTTTT.

This clonotype has at least ten counts. The chain employs TRBV29-1 and TRBJ1-1, with D possibly being TRBD1 (5 bases). This CDR3 has 12 residues. The germline V gene has CDR1 SQVTM and CDR2 ANQGSEA. The V end was cut by 6 bases, the J end by 2 bases, with 10 bases between. The CDR3 DNA is TGCAGCGTGCGGGACCCAAACACTGAAGCTTTCTTT. It yields the protein CSVRDPNTEAFF. Looking up the rest from reference TRBV29-1 and TRBJ1-1 gives the full variable domain: SAVISQKPSRDICQRGTSLTIQCQVDSQVTMMFWYRQQPGQSLTLIATANQGSEATYESGFVIDKFPISRPNLTFSTLTVSNMSPEDSSIYLCSVRDPNTEAFFGQGTRLTVV.